These 25 T cell receptor beta chains share one sample of origin, sequenced in a study of blood T cells in healthy people across ages. Together with a sample-barcoded 5' primer, a J-beta primer mix was included in a second PCR lasting roughly 6 to 12 cycles. TCRdb recomputed calls from the 5' RACE reads with MiXCR, one row per CDR3 protein. The table includes about 1.6 million distinct CDR3 sequences, about 32% detected once. Sequenced input: blood. Source of these receptors: a woman aged 30 to 39 in good health.

The rearrangement joins TRBV7-9 to TRBJ1-1, with D possibly matching TRBD1 (5 bases). Per germline, CDR1 SEHNR and CDR2 FQNEAQ (reference sequence). Trimming took 1 base from V and 1 from J, leaving 10 bases between them. There are 15 residues in the CDR3. The CDR3 loop reads CASSLGGVQNTEAFF. The CDR3 nucleotides are TGTGCCAGCAGCTTAGGAGGGGTTCAGAACACTGAAGCTTTCTTT.

J is TRBJ2-1 and V is TRBV18; weak D call: TRBD1 (6 bases). Deletions cut 2 bases from V and 13 bases from J, with 15 bases between. Germline assignment: CDR1 KGHSH and CDR2 LQKENI. The CDR3 loop spans 13 amino acids. CDR3 loop: CASSPVTGETQFF. The CDR3 DNA reads TGTGCCAGCTCACCAGTGACAGGAGAGACCCAGTTCTTC.

The chain uses TRBV27 and TRBJ1-1; 7 bases agree with TRBD1. This CDR3 has 16 amino acids. The junction had 11 bases not matched to a gene; V was cut back by 3 bases and J by 4 bases. Per the germline V gene, CDR1 is MNHEY and CDR2 is SMNVEV (reference sequence). CDR3 region: CASSFQTGRSFTEAFF. CDR3 coding DNA: TGTGCCAGCAGTTTCCAGACAGGGAGGTCGTTCACTGAAGCTTTCTTT.

This clonotype was recorded a few times. The rearrangement joins TRBV28 to TRBJ1-4; possibly TRBD1 for D (5 bases). Per germline, CDR1 MDHEN and CDR2 SYDVKM. The CDR3 spans 14 residues. Between the trimmed V and J ends, which lost 6 bases and 5 bases, there was a span of 13 bases. The CDR3: CASSPGPKNEKLFF. DNA of the CDR3: TGTGCCAGCAGCCCGGGACCGAAAAATGAAAAACTGTTTTTT.

The gene calls are TRBV20-1 and TRBJ2-7; 7 nucleotides align to TRBD2. CDR1 is DFQATT, CDR2 SNEGSKA, per germline (reference sequence). CDR3 length: 14 amino acids. V dropped 5 bases and J dropped 5; count of bases not matched to a gene: 12. The CDR3 spells CSAPLGGDLDEQYF. Written as DNA, the CDR3 is TGCAGTGCTCCCTTGGGAGGGGATCTCGACGAGCAGTACTTC.

The sample holds many counts of this clonotype. The V and J genes are TRBV29-1 and TRBJ2-3, with D possibly TRBD1 on 6 matching bases. CDR3 size: 13 residues. Germline V gene lookup returns CDR1 SQVTM and CDR2 ANQGSEA. Trimming shortened V by 6 bases and J by 1 base, and 11 bases separated the two germline ends. The CDR3 nucleotides read TGCAGCGTACAGGGCCGAGGCACAGATACGCAGTATTTT. This encodes CSVQGRGTDTQYF.

The chain has TRBV6-1 and TRBJ1-1, with D perhaps TRBD1 (5 bases). CDR1 and CDR2 from the germline V gene are MNHNS and SASEGT. The CDR3 runs to 13 residues. The V gene lost 6 bases and the J gene lost 5 bases, with 13 bases spanning the gap. CDR3: CASRALEGTEAFF. The CDR3 DNA reads as TGTGCCAGCAGGGCCCTGGAGGGGACTGAAGCTTTCTTT.

The CDR3 sequence: CASSLPYGDRSFYEQYF. The DNA for the CDR3 is TGTGCCAGCAGCTTACCCTACGGGGACAGGAGTTTCTACGAGCAGTACTTC. The rearrangement links TRBV7-9 to TRBJ2-7, with 8 nucleotides matching TRBD1. CDR1 and CDR2 from the germline V gene are SEHNR and FQNEAQ (reference sequence). The CDR3 loop spans 17 amino acids. V trimming: 2 bases; J trimming: 3 bases; junction bases outside the gene matches: 12.

V is TRBV27 and J is TRBJ2-2; tentatively, D is TRBD2 (7 bases). CDR3 length equals 16 residues. In germline, CDR1 is MNHEY, CDR2 SMNVEV (reference sequence). Trimming pared 3 bases from V and 4 bases from J, leaving 15 bases between. CDR3 nucleotide sequence: TGTGCCAGCAGTTTCGTGGGGGGGACATTCACCGGGGAGCTGTTTTTT. Translating gives CASSFVGGTFTGELFF.

The count of this clonotype is one. This chain uses TRBV21-1 with TRBJ2-5. TRBV21-1 is noted as a pseudogene. The CDR3 spans 14 residues. This CDR3 reads CASSTRLLGEAQYF. Here the CDR3 DNA reads TGTGCCAGCAGCACGAGGCTTTTGGGCGAGGCCCAGTACTTC.

The genes are TRBV6-6 and TRBJ1-1; D call uncertain. V lost 6 bases and J lost 10, with 21 bases in between. The CDR3 has 14 amino acids. CDR1 and CDR2 (germline): MNHNY, SVGAGI (reference sequence). The CDR3 is CASREERFQAGAFF. DNA of the CDR3: TGTGCCAGCAGGGAGGAGAGGTTCCAAGCTGGAGCTTTCTTT.

V is TRBV9 and J is TRBJ1-1, with TRBD1 matching 8 bases. The CDR3 has 15 residues. Germline V gives CDR1 SGDLS, CDR2 YYNGEE. After removal of 0 bases from V and 3 bases from J, the junction contained 4 bases not matched to a gene. CDR3 in DNA: TGTGCCAGCAGCGTAGTCTCGACAGGGGACACTGAAGCTTTCTTT. Protein product: CASSVVSTGDTEAFF.

Only a few counts were recorded for this clonotype. The rearrangement links TRBV11-1 to TRBJ2-5, with 12 bases identical to TRBD2. The V segment lost 5 bases and the J segment 1 base; nucleotides outside the gene matches: 17. Germline assignment: CDR1 SGHAT and CDR2 FQDESV (reference sequence). CDR3 length: 20 residues. The DNA of the CDR3 is TGTGCCAGCAGCCCCGGGGAGCCGAGACTAGCGGGGGACCCCCAAGAGACCCAGTACTTC. Translation: CASSPGEPRLAGDPQETQYF.

This clonotype was seen only a few times. This chain connects TRBV27 to TRBJ2-5; D remains unclear. The CDR3 has 15 amino acids. Deletions cut 2 bases from V and 1 base from J, with 11 bases between. CDR1 is MNHEY, CDR2 SMNVEV, per germline (reference sequence). The CDR3 sequence: CASSLGLSLQETQYF. The DNA for the CDR3 is TGTGCCAGCAGTTTAGGCCTCTCACTCCAAGAGACCCAGTACTTC.

This chain links TRBV20-1 with TRBJ2-3; 8 bases agree with TRBD1. The germline CDR1 and CDR2 sequences are DFQATT and SNEGSKA (reference sequence). V lost 1 base to trimming and J lost 5 bases; unmatched junction nucleotides: 11. The CDR3 spans 16 residues. CDR3 loop: CSARVGGQGGIDTQYF. The CDR3 coding sequence is TGCAGTGCTAGAGTTGGCGGACAGGGTGGAATAGATACGCAGTATTTT.

The chain is built from TRBV18 and TRBJ1-1; the match to TRBD1 covers 11 bases. The CDR3 is made up of 15 amino acids. Trimming took 3 bases from V and 4 from J; bases not matched to a gene: 4. CDR1 KGHSH and CDR2 LQKENI come from the germline V gene. CDR3: CASSPLGTGGTEAFF. CDR3 DNA sequence: TGTGCCAGCTCACCCCTCGGGACAGGGGGCACTGAAGCTTTCTTT. Full variable domain (outside the CDR3, taken from reference TRBV18 and TRBJ1-1): NAGVMQNPRHLVRRRGQEARLRCSPMKGHSHVYWYRQLPEEGLKFMVYLQKENIIDESGMPKERFSAEFPKEGPSILRIQQVVRGDSAAYFCASSPLGTGGTEAFFGQGTRLTVV.

The rearrangement links TRBV20-1 to TRBJ2-1, with 16 nucleotides matching TRBD2. Trimming removed 3 bases from V and 9 bases from J; junction bases left unmatched: 8. CDR3 length: 16 residues. Germline V gene data show CDR1 as DFQATT and CDR2 as SNEGSKA (reference sequence). The CDR3 bases are TGCAGTGCTAGCTCAGGGACTAGCGGGAGGGCCGGTGAGCAGTTCTTC. This codes for CSASSGTSGRAGEQFF.

The chain recombines TRBV18 with TRBJ1-2, with a possible D match to TRBD1 (6 bases). Deletions cut 0 bases from V and 4 bases from J, with 9 bases between. Germline CDR1 and CDR2: KGHSH and LQKENI. The CDR3 length is 14 residues. CDR3 nucleotides: TGTGCCAGCTCACCACCGAGGACAGCCTATGGCTACACCTTC. Translated: CASSPPRTAYGYTF. The whole variable domain, remainder taken from reference TRBV18 and TRBJ1-2, is NAGVMQNPRHLVRRRGQEARLRCSPMKGHSHVYWYRQLPEEGLKFMVYLQKENIIDESGMPKERFSAEFPKEGPSILRIQQVVRGDSAAYFCASSPPRTAYGYTFGSGTRLTVV.

This clonotype occurred a few times. This sequence joins TRBV7-8 and TRBJ1-2; the match to TRBD1 covers 8 bases. Germline CDR1 SGHVS, CDR2 FQNEAQ. Trimming removed 5 bases from V and 1 base from J; junction bases left unmatched: 6. The CDR3 spans 15 residues. This chain's CDR3 is CASSGGTGNNYGYTF. The CDR3 nucleotides are TGTGCCAGCAGCGGAGGGACAGGAAATAACTATGGCTACACCTTC. The variable domain in full, completed from reference TRBV7-8 and TRBJ1-2, reads GAGVSQSPRYKVAKRGQDVALRCDPISGHVSLFWYQQALGQGPEFLTYFQNEAQLDKSGLPSDRFFAERPEGSVSTLKIQRTQQEDSAVYLCASSGGTGNNYGYTFGSGTRLTVV.

Turning to this clonotype: With a much larger clone just one base away, this may be a read error. The V and J genes are TRBV4-1 and TRBJ1-2; D is unclear. The CDR3 loop spans 13 amino acids. Germline values: CDR1 MGHRA, CDR2 YSYEKL. The CDR3 nucleotides are TGCGCCAGCAGCCAAGTGGGTAACTATGGCCACACCTTC. Its translation: CASSQVGNYGHTF.

CDR3 nucleotide sequence: TGCGCCAGCAGCCAAGTTTTACGGTACGAGCAGTACTTC. Translation gives CASSQVLRYEQYF. The chain couples TRBV4-1 to TRBJ2-7; no clear D gene. Trimming took off 1 base at V and 4 bases at J, with 8 bases between the two ends. The CDR3 sequence is 13 residues long. Germline V lookup: CDR1 MGHRA, CDR2 YSYEKL.

The V call is TRBV15, the J call TRBJ2-5, with 12 bases fitting TRBD2. Unmatched junction bases numbered 6, after V lost 3 bases and J lost 4 bases. This CDR3 has 16 amino acids. Germline V gives CDR1 LNHNV, CDR2 YYDKDF (reference sequence). The CDR3 nucleotides read TGTGCCACCAGCAGGTCCTCTAGCGGGGGGGGAGAGACCCAGTACTTC. As protein: CATSRSSSGGGETQYF.

The table lists this clonotype with a few counts. The chain combines TRBV5-6 with TRBJ2-1; 8 bases align to TRBD1. This CDR3 is built from 18 residues. Germline V lookup: CDR1 SGHDT, CDR2 YYEEEE. V lost 4 bases to trimming and J lost 2 bases; unmatched junction nucleotides: 14. The CDR3 protein is CASSQIFQGALTYNEQFF. The CDR3 DNA reads as TGTGCCAGCAGCCAAATCTTCCAGGGGGCACTCACCTACAATGAGCAGTTCTTC.

This clonotype has a count of ten or more. This chain connects TRBV20-1 to TRBJ1-1; a weak D match, TRBD1 (5 bases). Germline CDR1 reads DFQATT; CDR2 reads SNEGSKA (reference sequence). The CDR3 is 14 residues long. V gave up 3 bases and J gave up 7 bases, with 18 bases separating them. The chain's CDR3 is CSASHTGTGVEAFF. Written as DNA, the CDR3 is TGCAGTGCTAGTCACACCGGGACGGGGGTTGAAGCTTTCTTT.

The V and J genes are TRBV3-1 and TRBJ1-2, with a weak D call TRBD1 (6 bases). From germline, CDR1 is LGHDT and CDR2 YNNKEL (reference sequence). V dropped 0 bases and J dropped 8 bases, with 19 bases sitting between them. The CDR3 is 16 residues long. The CDR3 bases are TGTGCCAGCAGCCAAGACACGGGGACATCTAAAGCGGGCTACACCTTC. It encodes CASSQDTGTSKAGYTF.